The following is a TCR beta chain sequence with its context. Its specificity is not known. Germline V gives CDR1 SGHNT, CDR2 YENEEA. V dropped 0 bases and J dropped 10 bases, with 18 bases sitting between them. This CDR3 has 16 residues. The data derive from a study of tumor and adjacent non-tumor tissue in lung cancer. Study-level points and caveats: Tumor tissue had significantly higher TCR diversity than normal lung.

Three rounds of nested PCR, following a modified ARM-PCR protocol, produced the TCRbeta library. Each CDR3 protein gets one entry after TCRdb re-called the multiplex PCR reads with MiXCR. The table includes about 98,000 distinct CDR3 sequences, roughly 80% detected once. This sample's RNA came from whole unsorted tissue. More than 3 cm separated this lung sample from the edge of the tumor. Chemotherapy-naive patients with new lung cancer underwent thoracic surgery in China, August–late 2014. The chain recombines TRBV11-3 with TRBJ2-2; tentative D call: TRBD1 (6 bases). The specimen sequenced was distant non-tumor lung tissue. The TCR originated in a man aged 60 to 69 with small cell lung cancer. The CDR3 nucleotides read TGTGCCAGCAGCTTAGAGTACAGGGTGGACACCATGGAGCTGTTTTTT. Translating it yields CASSLEYRVDTMELFF.